A selection of T cell receptor beta chains follows, all from one sample in a study of T cells after yellow fever vaccination. TCRdb reprocessed the 5' RACE reads via MiXCR and lists one record per CDR3 protein. The repertoire has over 300,000 distinct CDR3 sequences, approximately 3.8% of them found once; the top ten carry about a quarter. The sequencing here drew on PBMCs, taken on the day of the yellow fever booster vaccination. The receptors here all came from a young man who received the YFV17D yellow fever vaccine. Each CDR3 is given with its conserved first and last residue. D genes are given only for firm matches. Only some rows state a clone size, as once, few, many or a class for expanded clones.

v_call	j_call	d_call	clone_size	cdr3_aa	cdr3_nt
TRBV5-8	TRBJ2-5	TRBD1	many	CASRPRAGTGNAQYF	TGTGCCAGCAGACCTAGGGCCGGGACAGGGAACGCCCAGTACTTC
TRBV4-1	TRBJ1-6	.	many	CASSSDRDNSPLHF	TGCGCCAGCAGCTCGGACAGAGATAATTCACCCCTCCACTTT
TRBV28	TRBJ2-6	.	few	CASGGPGANVLTF	TGTGCCTCAGGGGGGCCTGGGGCCAACGTCCTGACTTTC
TRBV19	TRBJ1-2	.	many	CASIPTDAYGYTF	TGTGCCAGTATACCCACGGACGCCTATGGCTACACCTTC
TRBV9	TRBJ2-5	.	many	CASSVGWGQETQYF	TGTGCCAGCAGCGTAGGGTGGGGCCAAGAGACCCAGTACTTC
TRBV28	TRBJ2-2	.	few	CASSPTSGVNTGELFF	TGTGCCAGCAGTCCCACCTCCGGGGTGAACACCGGGGAGCTGTTTTTT
TRBV9	TRBJ1-1	.	.	CASNAWGNTEAFF	TGTGCCAGCAACGCCTGGGGGAACACTGAAGCTTTCTTT
TRBV27	TRBJ1-5	TRBD1	many	CASSTGGINQPQHF	TGTGCCAGCAGTACAGGGGGCATCAATCAGCCCCAGCATTTT
TRBV15	TRBJ2-6	.	.	CATSPGVTGANVLTF	TGTGCCACCAGCCCAGGGGTAACTGGGGCCAACGTCCTGACTTTC
TRBV7-2	TRBJ2-2	TRBD2	many	CAGSSGGLGGELFF	TGTGCCGGGTCTAGCGGGGGTTTGGGCGGGGAGCTGTTTTTT
TRBV12-3/TRBV12-4	TRBJ1-3	TRBD1	few	CARQTGTGGNTIYF	TGTGCCAGACAAACCGGGACAGGAGGAAACACCATATATTTT
TRBV29-1	TRBJ1-1	.	.	CSVVGVGTEAFF	TGCAGCGTTGTAGGGGTGGGCACTGAAGCTTTCTTT
TRBV11-2	TRBJ1-1	.	.	CASSLDRFSGVEAFF	TGTGCCAGCAGCTTAGATAGGTTTTCAGGGGTTGAAGCTTTCTTT
TRBV2	TRBJ2-1	.	many	CASSETGFGEQFF	TGTGCCAGCAGTGAAACAGGTTTCGGTGAGCAGTTCTTC
TRBV4-3	TRBJ2-1	TRBD2	many	CASSQVRLSGGPHRNEQFF	TGCGCCAGCAGCCAAGTTCGACTAAGCGGGGGGCCCCACCGAAATGAGCAGTTCTTC
TRBV27	TRBJ1-2	TRBD1	.	CASSPGQSYGYTF	TGTGCCAGCAGTCCGGGACAGTCTTATGGCTACACCTTC
TRBV5-1	TRBJ1-5	.	many	CASSLGRGDQPQHF	TGCGCCAGCAGCTTGGGGAGGGGGGATCAGCCCCAGCATTTT
TRBV12-5	TRBJ2-5	.	many	CASGGTRGYQETQYF	TGTGCTAGTGGTGGTACTCGGGGGTACCAAGAGACCCAGTACTTC
TRBV20-1	TRBJ2-5	.	few	CSQTREETQYF	TGCAGTCAGACGAGGGAAGAGACCCAGTACTTC
TRBV4-2	TRBJ1-2	.	few	CASSQDTDLGRIYGYTF	TGTGCCAGCAGCCAAGATACCGACTTAGGCAGGATCTATGGCTACACCTTC
TRBV12-3/TRBV12-4	TRBJ1-2	.	many	CASSPGVAGYTF	TGTGCCAGCAGCCCAGGGGTGGCTGGCTACACCTTC
TRBV13	TRBJ2-2	TRBD2	.	CASSSRGAGTGELFF	TGTGCCAGCAGCTCGCGGGGGGCCGGCACCGGGGAGCTGTTTTTT
TRBV5-1	TRBJ2-3	TRBD1	many	CASSQTGSADTQYF	TGCGCCAGCAGCCAGACAGGGAGTGCAGATACGCAGTATTTT
TRBV7-9	TRBJ2-7	.	many	CASSLTVQDEQYF	TGTGCCAGCAGCTTGACGGTACAGGACGAGCAGTACTTC
TRBV3-1	TRBJ2-2	.	many	CASSQVASRNTGELFF	TGTGCCAGCAGCCAAGTCGCCAGCAGGAACACCGGGGAGCTGTTTTTT
TRBV12-3/TRBV12-4	TRBJ1-2	.	many	CASSPPFTGKWGYTF	TGTGCCAGCAGTCCGCCCTTCACAGGGAAGTGGGGCTACACCTTC
TRBV5-4	TRBJ1-1	.	few	CASGEGYSEAFF	TGTGCCAGCGGGGAAGGGTATTCTGAAGCTTTCTTT
TRBV6-2/TRBV6-3	TRBJ2-2	.	many	CASRYHENTGELFF	TGTGCCAGCCGGTACCATGAGAACACCGGGGAGCTGTTTTTT
TRBV4-3	TRBJ1-6	.	many	CASSQEGGIGDRNSPLHF	TGCGCCAGCAGCCAAGAAGGAGGGATTGGGGATCGGAATTCACCCCTCCACTTT
TRBV20-1	TRBJ2-2	TRBD2	many	CSARDHGDSGAITGELFF	TGCAGTGCTAGAGATCACGGCGATAGCGGGGCGATCACCGGGGAGCTGTTTTTT
TRBV7-3	TRBJ2-1	TRBD2	few	CASSISGGAGDEQFF	TGTGCCAGCAGCATCAGCGGGGGGGCCGGGGATGAGCAGTTCTTC
TRBV7-9	TRBJ2-1	.	few	CASSSSGSLNEQFF	TGTGCCAGCAGCTCGTCAGGGAGCCTCAATGAGCAGTTCTTC
TRBV6-2/TRBV6-3	TRBJ2-3	.	.	CASSFRPGSPGPTTDTQYF	TGTGCCAGCAGTTTCCGGCCGGGAAGTCCGGGCCCCACCACAGATACGCAGTATTTT
TRBV20-1	TRBJ2-3	TRBD2	.	CSASSGGDTDTQYF	TGCAGTGCTAGCTCGGGGGGAGACACAGATACGCAGTATTTT
TRBV29-1	TRBJ2-3	.	.	CSVARGSDTQYF	TGCAGCGTTGCTAGGGGATCAGATACGCAGTATTTT
TRBV15	TRBJ2-1	.	many	CATSRDPGSYNEQFF	TGTGCCACCAGCAGAGATCCAGGGTCCTACAATGAGCAGTTCTTC